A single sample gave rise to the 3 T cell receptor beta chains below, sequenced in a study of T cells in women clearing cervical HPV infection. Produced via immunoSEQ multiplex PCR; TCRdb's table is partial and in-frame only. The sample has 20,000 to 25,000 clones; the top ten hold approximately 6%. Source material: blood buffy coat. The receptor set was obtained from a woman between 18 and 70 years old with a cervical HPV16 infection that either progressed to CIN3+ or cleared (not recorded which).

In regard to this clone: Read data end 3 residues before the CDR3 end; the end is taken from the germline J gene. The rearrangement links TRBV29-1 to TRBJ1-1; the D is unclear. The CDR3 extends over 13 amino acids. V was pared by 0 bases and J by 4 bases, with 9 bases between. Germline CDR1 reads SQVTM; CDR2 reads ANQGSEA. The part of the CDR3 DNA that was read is TGCAGCGTTGAAGATCTGGGCAGCACTGAA. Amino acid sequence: CSVEDLGSTE. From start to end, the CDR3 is CSVEDLGSTEAFF.

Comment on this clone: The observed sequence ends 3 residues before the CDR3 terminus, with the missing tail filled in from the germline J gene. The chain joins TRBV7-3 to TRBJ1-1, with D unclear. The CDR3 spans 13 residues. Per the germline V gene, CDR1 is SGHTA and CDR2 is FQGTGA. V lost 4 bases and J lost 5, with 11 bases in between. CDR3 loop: CASSSSGETEAFF. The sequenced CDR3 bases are TGTGCCAGCAGCTCATCCGGGGAAACTGAA.

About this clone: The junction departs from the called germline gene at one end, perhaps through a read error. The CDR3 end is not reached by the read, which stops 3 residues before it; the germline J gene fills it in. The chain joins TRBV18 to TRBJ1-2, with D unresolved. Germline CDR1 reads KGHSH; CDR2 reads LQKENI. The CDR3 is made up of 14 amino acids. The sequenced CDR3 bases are TGTGCCAGCTCACGACAAAAGAGGCTTTATGAC. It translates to CASSRQKRLYD. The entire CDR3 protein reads CASSRQKRLYDYTF.